The 16 T cell receptor beta chains presented below share a single source sample, sequenced in a study of T cell clusters in autoimmune cytopenias (dated by TCRdb to the late 2010s). For each sample, TRB amplification used 200 to 250 ng of peripheral blood genomic DNA, equal to approximately 37,500 genome equivalents. Sequencer: Illumina MiSeq. Multiplex PCR with a touch-down protocol amplified TRB rearrangements, with the TRB-A and TRB-B primer pools combined in a single tube. The reads went through TCRdb reprocessing, and each CDR3 protein sequence gets one entry with no DNA. The sample table on file contains 10,000 to 15,000 distinct CDR3 sequences. About 20% of the sample belongs to the ten largest clones. These data are also associated with another study on T cell repertoires in aging, cancer and after chemotherapy.

Sample: peripheral blood. These receptor sequences come from a human donor in good health.

The chain's CDR3 is CASSSQGEQYF. This chain uses TRBV6-5 with TRBJ2-7; the TRBD1 assignment by TCRdb is unverifiable without DNA. CDR1 and CDR2 from the germline V gene are MNHEY and SVGAGI. The CDR3 has 11 amino acids.

This chain joins TRBV6-5 and TRBJ1-6. The germline gives CDR1 MNHEY, CDR2 SVGAGI. The CDR3 has 15 residues. The CDR3 loop reads CASSYSRSLSPPLHF.

This chain uses TRBV29-1 with TRBJ1-2. Germline loops: CDR1 SQVTM, CDR2 ANQGSEA. The CDR3 is made up of 16 amino acids. CDR3 loop: CSVGLWGGLGSYGYTF.

V gene TRBV11-1 combines with J gene TRBJ2-7; the TCRdb call, TRBD1, lacks DNA for checking. Looked up from germline, CDR1 is SGHAT and CDR2 is FQDESV (reference sequence). The CDR3 length is 14 residues. The CDR3 loop reads CASSPSGPVHEQYF.

The V call is TRBV19, the J call TRBJ1-2; the TRBD1 assignment by TCRdb is unverifiable without DNA. Germline assignment: CDR1 LNHDA and CDR2 SQIVND (reference sequence). The CDR3 totals 13 residues. The CDR3 spells CASSQGANYGYTF.

V gene TRBV6-5 combines with J gene TRBJ2-1. CDR3 length: 14 residues. In germline, CDR1 is MNHEY, CDR2 SVGAGI. The CDR3 sequence is CASGSVAGYNEQFF.

The gene calls are TRBV5-4 and TRBJ2-3; the TCRdb call, TRBD1, lacks DNA for checking. The CDR3 loop spans 13 amino acids. Germline CDR1 reads SGHNT; CDR2 reads YYREEE (reference sequence). The CDR3 region is CASSADSSDTQYF.

The chain uses TRBV11-3 and TRBJ2-5. The CDR3 extends over 13 amino acids. From germline, CDR1 is SGHNT and CDR2 YENEEA. The CDR3 loop is CASSYDIQETQYF.

This clonotype is medium-sized by frequency. V is TRBV30 and J is TRBJ2-7; as DNA is missing, the TRBD1 call by TCRdb cannot be tested. The germline V gene encodes CDR1 GTSNPN and CDR2 SVGIG (reference sequence). The CDR3 covers 12 residues. CDR3 residues: CAWSGPGGEQYF.

The chain has TRBV5-4 and TRBJ1-2; absent DNA, TCRdb's TRBD1 call cannot be checked. Germline lookup yields CDR1 SGHNT and CDR2 YYREEE (reference sequence). This CDR3 has 13 residues. CDR3 sequence reads: CASSTQGGDGYTF.

The chain is built from TRBV5-4 and TRBJ2-7; TCRdb's D gene call, TRBD1, goes unchecked for lack of DNA. The CDR3 is made up of 15 amino acids. Looked up from germline, CDR1 is SGHNT and CDR2 is YYREEE (reference sequence). This CDR3 is CASSNRDSLTYEQYF.

The rearrangement uses TRBV19 and TRBJ2-4; TCRdb's D call, TRBD1, is unchecked because there is no DNA. From germline, CDR1 is LNHDA and CDR2 SQIVND (reference sequence). This CDR3 contains 15 residues. The CDR3 is CASTRGIVAKNIQYF.

The V gene is TRBV6-5, the J gene TRBJ2-7; checking the TCRdb D call of TRBD1 is not possible without DNA. Germline V gene sequence: CDR1 MNHEY, CDR2 SVGAGI. This CDR3 has 13 amino acids. CDR3 in amino acids: CASGQGAHYEQYF.

CDR3 protein: CATSDPFYRDTEAFF. This rearrangement joins TRBV24-1 to TRBJ1-1; as DNA is missing, the TRBD1 call by TCRdb cannot be tested. Germline CDR1 KGHDR, CDR2 SFDVKD. The CDR3 length is 15 residues.

This sequence joins TRBV19 and TRBJ2-5; TCRdb indicates TRBD2, and absent DNA this call remains unverified. CDR1 is LNHDA and CDR2 is SQIVND in the germline V gene (reference sequence). The CDR3 runs 16 residues. CDR3 in amino acids: CASSPLLAGGEETQYF.

This rearrangement joins TRBV19 to TRBJ2-7; no DNA is available, so the TRBD1 call from TCRdb remains unchecked. The CDR3 consists of 13 residues. Germline loops: CDR1 LNHDA, CDR2 SQIVND (reference sequence). This CDR3 reads CASSITGRYEQYF.